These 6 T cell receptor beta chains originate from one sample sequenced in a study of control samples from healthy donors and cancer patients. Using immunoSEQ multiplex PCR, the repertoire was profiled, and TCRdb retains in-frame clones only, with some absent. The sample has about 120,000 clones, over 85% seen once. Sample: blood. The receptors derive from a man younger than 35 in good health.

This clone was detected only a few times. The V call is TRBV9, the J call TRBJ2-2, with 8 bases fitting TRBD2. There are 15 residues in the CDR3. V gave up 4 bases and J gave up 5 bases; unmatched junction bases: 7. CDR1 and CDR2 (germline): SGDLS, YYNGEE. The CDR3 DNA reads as TGTGCCAGCAGCTTAGGGGTAGCGGGGACCGGGGAGCTGTTTTTT. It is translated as CASSLGVAGTGELFF.

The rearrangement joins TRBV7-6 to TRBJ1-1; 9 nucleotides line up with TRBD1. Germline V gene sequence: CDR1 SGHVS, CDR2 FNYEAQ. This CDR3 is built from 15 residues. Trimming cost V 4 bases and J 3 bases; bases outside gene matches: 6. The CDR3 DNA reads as TGTGCCAGCAGCTCCACTACAGGGGGCGACACTGAAGCTTTCTTT. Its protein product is CASSSTTGGDTEAFF.

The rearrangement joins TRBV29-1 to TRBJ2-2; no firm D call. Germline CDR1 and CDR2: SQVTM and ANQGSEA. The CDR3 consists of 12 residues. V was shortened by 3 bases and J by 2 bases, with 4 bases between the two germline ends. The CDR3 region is CSVDLNTGELFF. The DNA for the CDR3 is TGCAGCGTTGATCTAAACACCGGGGAGCTGTTTTTT.

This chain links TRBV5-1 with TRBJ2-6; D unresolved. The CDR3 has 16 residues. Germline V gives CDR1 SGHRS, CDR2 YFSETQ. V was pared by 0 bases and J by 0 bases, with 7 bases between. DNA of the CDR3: TGCGCCAGCAGCTTGGCGGTCAGCTCTGGGGCCAACGTCCTGACTTTC. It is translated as CASSLAVSSGANVLTF. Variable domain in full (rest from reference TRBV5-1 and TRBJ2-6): KAGVTQTPRYLIKTRGQQVTLSCSPISGHRSVSWYQQTPGQGLQFLFEYFSETQRNKGNFPGRFSGRQFSNSRSEMNVSTLELGDSALYLCASSLAVSSGANVLTFGAGSRLTVL.

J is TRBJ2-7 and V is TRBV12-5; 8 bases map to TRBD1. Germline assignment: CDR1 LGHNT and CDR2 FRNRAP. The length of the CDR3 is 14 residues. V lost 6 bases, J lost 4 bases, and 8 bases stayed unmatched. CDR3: CASGRTGIFYEQYF. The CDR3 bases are TGTGCTAGTGGCAGGACAGGGATTTTTTACGAGCAGTACTTC.

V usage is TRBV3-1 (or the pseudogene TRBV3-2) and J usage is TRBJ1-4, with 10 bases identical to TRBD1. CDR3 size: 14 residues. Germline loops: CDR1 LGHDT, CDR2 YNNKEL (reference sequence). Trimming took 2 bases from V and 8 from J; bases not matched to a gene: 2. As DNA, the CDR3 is TGTGCCAGCAGCCAACGGACAGGGGGGGAAAAACTGTTTTTT. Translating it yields CASSQRTGGEKLFF.